This T cell receptor (beta chain) is from a study of blood T cell repertoires in COVID-19. The CDR3 runs to 18 residues. CDR1 and CDR2 from the germline V gene are SGHRS and YFSETQ. V trimming: 4 bases; J trimming: 5 bases; junction bases outside the gene matches: 19. Those enrolled, adults aged roughly 18 to 95 years, came from 20 to 25 US areas. Produced via immunoSEQ multiplex PCR; TCRdb's table is partial and in-frame only. The table lists 200,000 to 250,000 clones, under 90% of them singletons. The material sequenced was PBMCs or T cells enriched from blood (not recorded which). This sequence joins TRBV5-1 and TRBJ1-1; 8 bases fit TRBD1. The TCR was taken from a man in his sixties who had recovered from COVID-19. This chain's CDR3 is CASSPEVGRGQRGTEAFF. The CDR3 region has the DNA TGCGCCAGCAGCCCGGAGGTCGGCAGGGGGCAGCGTGGAACTGAAGCTTTCTTT.